This T cell receptor (beta chain) appears in the sequencing data of a study of metastatic and nonmetastatic thyroid tumors. Study-wide context: Repertoires of blood and of tissue (tumor or nodule) from malignant and benign thyroid patients were compared.

This CDR3 spans 15 amino acids. Trimming at V came to 8 bases and at J to 7 bases, leaving 14 bases not matched to a gene. The germline CDR1 and CDR2 sequences are SNHLY and FYNNEI. This clone was seen at least ten times. What it binds is unknown. Findings and limits, study-wide: Patients with malignant thyroid tumors reportedly had significantly higher TCR beta diversity than those with benign nodules, in blood and tumor.

Study processing details: Clinicopathological groups differed in CDR3, with these differences serving to build a distant-metastasis classifier for papillary thyroid cancer. TCRdb reprocessed the PCR reads via MiXCR. The V and J calls here are based on TCRdb, not the publication. This sample carries approximately 20,000 clones, more than 14% of them seen once, and the ten largest clones take more than 14%. Thyroid surgery was preceded by no treatment in any patient. This TCR derives from a female donor with papillary thyroid cancer or a benign thyroid nodule (not recorded which). Some clones in this sample may be carry-over from other donors' samples. The sequencing input was tumor tissue. The chain is built from TRBV2 and TRBJ1-2, with TRBD1 matching 9 bases. The CDR3 sequence: CASGRDREVAGGYTF. CDR3 DNA sequence: TGTGCCAGCGGACGGGACAGGGAAGTGGCGGGTGGCTACACCTTC.